Presented here are 8 T cell receptor beta chains from one specimen sequenced in a study of glioma-infiltrating T cells. The iRepertoire nested amplicon-rescue multiplex PCR amplified TCR alpha and beta CDR3s from RNA. Each CDR3 protein gets one entry after TCRdb re-called the multiplex PCR reads with MiXCR. The profile shows fewer than 200,000 distinct CDR3 sequences, about 31% of them singletons. Sequencing was done on a sample of glioma tissue, nonneoplastic brain tissue, or PBMCs (not recorded which). These receptor sequences come from a human donor with low-grade glioma or glioblastoma, undergoing nonglioma brain surgery, or in good health (not recorded which).

This clonotype occurred many times. The chain is built from TRBV15 and TRBJ2-1; a possible D gene is TRBD2 (7 bases). Germline CDR1 LNHNV, CDR2 YYDKDF (reference sequence). The CDR3 extends over 15 amino acids. Between the trimmed V and J ends, which lost 5 bases and 3 bases, there was a span of 14 bases. The CDR3 nucleotides are TGTGCCACCAGCGTGTGGGAGGGGGGCTACAATGAGCAGTTCTTC. It specifies CATSVWEGGYNEQFF.

Details on this clonotype: Possible read error: a much larger clone is one base away. This chain uses TRBV19 with TRBJ2-7; D is possibly TRBD1 or TRBD2 (5 bases each). This CDR3 region has 15 residues. The germline V and J ends were trimmed by 5 bases and 1 base, with 15 bases remaining between them. CDR1 is LNHDA and CDR2 is SQIVND in the germline V gene (reference sequence). The CDR3 nucleotides are TGTGCCAGTAGTGCGCACCGGGACGGATCCTACGAGCAGTACTTC. Its protein product is CASSAHRDGSYEQYF.

The genes are TRBV30 and TRBJ1-3; unclear D gene. With 2 bases removed from V and 0 bases from J, the gap between germline ends came to 11 bases. Germline V CDR1 and CDR2: GTSNPN, SVGIG (reference sequence). The CDR3 has 15 amino acids. The CDR3 region is CAWSYGKHSGNTIYF. CDR3 bases: TGTGCCTGGAGTTACGGGAAGCACTCTGGAAACACCATATATTTT.

As to this clonotype: This may be a read error: a much more frequent sequence differs by one nucleotide. Here the CDR3 DNA reads TGTGCCAGCATCCCTAATACAGTCTATGGCTACACCTTC. It is translated as CASIPNTVYGYTF. The chain has TRBV28 and TRBJ1-2; no firm D call. Per the germline V gene, CDR1 is MDHEN and CDR2 is SYDVKM. The CDR3 consists of 13 residues. V lost 7 bases and J lost 4, with 13 bases in between.

This clonotype was found a few times. V usage is TRBV11-2 and J usage is TRBJ2-1, with D perhaps matching TRBD1 or TRBD2 (6 bases each). The germline V and J ends were trimmed by 5 bases and 4 bases, with 15 bases remaining between them. This CDR3 is built from 15 residues. Germline CDR1 reads SGHAT; CDR2 reads FQNNGV. The CDR3 protein is CASSPWGDTYNEQFF. CDR3 nucleotide sequence: TGTGCCAGCAGCCCCTGGGGGGACACATACAATGAGCAGTTCTTC.

This clonotype was counted many times. The rearrangement links TRBV6-2 or TRBV6-3 to TRBJ2-1; D gene unclear. Looked up from germline, CDR1 is MNHEY and CDR2 is SVGEGT. Deletions cut 10 bases from V and 0 bases from J, with 16 bases between. This CDR3 contains 15 residues. The CDR3 DNA sequence: TGTGCCACCTCCAGCCTACCTGACTCCTACAATGAGCAGTTCTTC. It codes for CATSSLPDSYNEQFF.

Many counts were recorded for this clonotype. J is TRBJ2-2 and V is TRBV20-1; D possibly corresponds to TRBD2 (5 bases). The germline V gene has CDR1 DFQATT and CDR2 SNEGSKA (reference sequence). V lost 4 bases, J lost 4 bases, and 16 bases lay in between. This CDR3 spans 15 amino acids. The CDR3 loop is CSATLTGLVTGELFF. The DNA for the CDR3 is TGCAGTGCTACCCTCACCGGACTGGTCACCGGGGAGCTGTTTTTT.

This clonotype was detected many times. The CDR3 DNA is TGCAGTGCTAGAGATACCGGACTAGCGGGAGGAAGTAGGTACGAGCAGTACTTC. Amino acid sequence: CSARDTGLAGGSRYEQYF. This sequence joins TRBV20-1 and TRBJ2-7; 14 positions agree with TRBD2. CDR1 and CDR2 (germline): DFQATT, SNEGSKA (reference sequence). With V trimmed by 0 bases and J by 4 bases, 11 bases remained unmatched. The CDR3 loop spans 18 amino acids.